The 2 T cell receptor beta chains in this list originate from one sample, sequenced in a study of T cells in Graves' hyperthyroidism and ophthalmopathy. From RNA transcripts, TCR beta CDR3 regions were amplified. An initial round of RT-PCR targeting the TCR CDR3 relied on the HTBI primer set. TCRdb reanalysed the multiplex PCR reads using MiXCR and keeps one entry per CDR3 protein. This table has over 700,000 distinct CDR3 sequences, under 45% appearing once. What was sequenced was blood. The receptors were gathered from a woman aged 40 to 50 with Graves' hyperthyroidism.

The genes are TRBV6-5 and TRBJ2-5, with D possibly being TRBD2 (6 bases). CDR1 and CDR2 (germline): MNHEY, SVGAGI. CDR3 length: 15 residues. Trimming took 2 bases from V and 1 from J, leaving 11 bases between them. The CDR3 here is CASSYGAGPQETQYF. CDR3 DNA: TGTGCCAGCAGTTACGGGGCGGGGCCCCAAGAGACCCAGTACTTC.

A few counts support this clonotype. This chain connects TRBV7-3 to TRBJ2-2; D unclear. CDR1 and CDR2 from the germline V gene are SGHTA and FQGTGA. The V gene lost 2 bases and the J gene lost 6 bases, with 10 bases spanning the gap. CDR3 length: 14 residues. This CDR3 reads CASSLSARSGELFF. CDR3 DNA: TGTGCCAGCAGCTTATCGGCTAGATCCGGGGAGCTGTTTTTT.